Listed below are T cell receptor beta chains from one sample, sequenced in a study of T cell responses to AZD1222 COVID-19 vaccine. Produced via immunoSEQ multiplex PCR; TCRdb's table is partial and in-frame only. The repertoire holds under 200,000 clones, with around 87% as singletons. The specimen was peripheral blood, collected on day 0 of MenACWY control vaccination. These TCRs come from an adult in good health. Both conserved end residues are part of each CDR3. The D gene is left open where the match is weak. Expanded clones get a size class; other rows say once, few or many, or leave the size out.

CASSLDPRGSSYEQYF,TGCGCCAGCAGCTTGGATCCCAGAGGCAGCTCCTACGAGCAGTACTTC,.,TRBV5-1,.,TRBJ2-7
CASSQDLRGTRGAFF,TGTGCCAGCAGCCAGGATCTGAGGGGGACGAGAGGAGCTTTCTTT,.,TRBV3-1/TRBV3-2,.,TRBJ1-1
CASTAGMNTEAFF,TGTGCCAGCACCGCAGGGATGAACACTGAAGCTTTCTTT,.,TRBV6-5,.,TRBJ1-1
CASSLGDYQETQYF,TGTGCCAGCAGCTTAGGGGACTACCAAGAGACCCAGTACTTC,.,TRBV7-2,.,TRBJ2-5
CASSPKQGRNTEAFF,TGCGCCAGCAGCCCTAAACAGGGAAGGAACACTGAAGCTTTCTTT,.,TRBV5-1,.,TRBJ1-1
CAISESTAESYNEQFF,TGTGCCATCAGTGAGTCGACAGCAGAATCCTACAATGAGCAGTTCTTC,.,TRBV10-3,.,TRBJ2-1
CAGSVAGDSTDTQYF,TGCGCCGGATCGGTAGCGGGGGACAGCACAGATACGCAGTATTTT,.,TRBV5-1,TRBD2,TRBJ2-3
CASSFDGTEAFF,TGTGCCAGCAGCTTCGACGGCACTGAAGCTTTCTTT,.,TRBV7-9,.,TRBJ1-1
CASSSRVGYTF,TGTGCCAGCAGTTCTCGGGTTGGCTACACCTTC,.,TRBV12-3/TRBV12-4,.,TRBJ1-2
CSVRPGQGRFSGSDTQYF,TGCAGCGTCCGACCGGGACAGGGCAGGTTTTCAGGTTCAGATACGCAGTATTTT,.,TRBV29-1,TRBD1,TRBJ2-3
CASSRRRATLGTDTQYF,TGTGCCAGTAGTAGGCGCCGCGCTACACTGGGCACAGATACGCAGTATTTT,few,TRBV19,.,TRBJ2-3
CSVGGRANTEAFF,TGCAGCGTTGGAGGGAGGGCCAACACTGAAGCTTTCTTT,few,TRBV29-1,.,TRBJ1-1
CASSLYTGELFF,TGTGCCAGCAGCCTATACACCGGGGAGCTGTTTTTT,.,TRBV9,.,TRBJ2-2
CASSLRLRPYEQYF,TGTGCCAGCAGTTTAAGGCTTCGTCCCTACGAGCAGTACTTC,.,TRBV28,.,TRBJ2-7
CASSQDRTSGNTIYF,TGTGCCAGCAGCCAGGACAGGACCTCTGGAAACACCATATATTTT,once,TRBV5-4,TRBD1,TRBJ1-3
CASSTGSLNTEAFF,TGTGCCAGCAGTACAGGGAGCTTGAACACTGAAGCTTTCTTT,.,TRBV6-5,.,TRBJ1-1
CASSQDNSPGNTIYF,TGTGCCAGCAGCCAAGATAACAGTCCTGGAAACACCATATATTTT,.,TRBV3-1/TRBV3-2,.,TRBJ1-3
CASTRTGKEDGYTF,TGTGCCAGCACTCGGACAGGGAAGGAGGATGGCTACACCTTC,.,TRBV6-5,TRBD1,TRBJ1-2
CASSQDPGQGYYEQYF,TGTGCCAGCAGCCAAGATCCGGGACAGGGATACTACGAGCAGTACTTC,.,TRBV3-1/TRBV3-2,TRBD1,TRBJ2-7
CASSATGAYSNQPQHF,TGTGCCAGCAGTGCGACAGGCGCCTATAGCAATCAGCCCCAGCATTTT,.,TRBV6-1,.,TRBJ1-5
CASSESPGLLLSLNDNEQFF,TGTGCCAGCAGTGAAAGCCCAGGGTTGCTCCTATCTCTGAATGACAATGAGCAGTTCTTC,.,TRBV6-1,.,TRBJ2-1
CASRPGQGGNEQYF,TGTGCCAGCAGGCCGGGACAGGGCGGAAACGAGCAGTACTTC,.,TRBV6-5,TRBD1,TRBJ2-7
CASSMTGDTQYF,TGTGCCAGCAGTATGACAGGAGATACGCAGTATTTT,.,TRBV28,.,TRBJ2-3
CASTLPGPNYGYTF,TGTGCCAGCACGTTACCGGGACCCAACTATGGCTACACCTTC,.,TRBV28,.,TRBJ1-2
CASSVNTGELFF,TGTGCCAGCAGCGTTAACACCGGGGAGCTGTTTTTT,.,TRBV9,.,TRBJ2-2
CAWSVNRGVYEQYF,TGTGCCTGGAGTGTAAACAGGGGTGTCTACGAGCAGTACTTC,.,TRBV30,TRBD1,TRBJ2-7
CASSLGRTNYGYTF,TGCGCCAGCAGCTTGGGACGGACGAACTATGGCTACACCTTC,.,TRBV5-1,.,TRBJ1-2
CASSSRQETQYF,TGTGCCAGTAGCTCGAGGCAAGAGACCCAGTACTTC,.,TRBV19,.,TRBJ2-5
CASTSTRGAYEQYF,TGTGCCAGCACAAGCACGCGCGGAGCCTACGAGCAGTACTTC,.,TRBV5-6,.,TRBJ2-7
CASSLALGNNEKLFF,TGCGCCAGCAGCTTGGCTTTGGGGAATAATGAAAAACTGTTTTTT,.,TRBV5-1,.,TRBJ1-4
CASSEGTRNSPLHF,TGCGCCAGCAGTGAAGGGACACGAAATTCACCCCTCCACTTT,.,TRBV10-2,.,TRBJ1-6
CASSPGASEAFF,TGTGCCAGCAGCCCAGGGGCCTCTGAAGCTTTCTTT,.,TRBV3-1/TRBV3-2,.,TRBJ1-1
CASTDRISNQPQHF,TGTGCCAGCACCGACAGGATTAGCAATCAGCCCCAGCATTTT,.,TRBV28,.,TRBJ1-5
CAVGNLADEQYF,TGTGCCGTGGGCAACCTCGCCGACGAGCAGTACTTC,.,TRBV19,.,TRBJ2-7
CASSRNPTSAGNTEAFF,TGTGCCAGTAGCCGAAACCCTACGTCGGCTGGGAACACTGAAGCTTTCTTT,.,TRBV19,.,TRBJ1-1
CASGRSDSYEQYF,TGTGCCAGCGGAAGGTCTGACTCCTACGAGCAGTACTTC,.,TRBV12-3/TRBV12-4,.,TRBJ2-7
CAWTWGAGSYEQYF,TGTGCCTGGACTTGGGGGGCAGGGTCCTACGAGCAGTACTTC,.,TRBV30,.,TRBJ2-7
CASSQGTGAGRNTIYF,TGTGCCAGCAGCCAAGGGACTGGCGCAGGTAGAAACACCATATATTTT,.,TRBV3-1/TRBV3-2,.,TRBJ1-3
CASSGGYNEKLFF,TGTGCCAGCAGCGGGGGTTATAATGAAAAACTGTTTTTT,.,TRBV7-9,.,TRBJ1-4
CAWSDGHTYEQYF,TGTGCCTGGAGTGATGGACATACCTACGAGCAGTACTTC,.,TRBV30,.,TRBJ2-7